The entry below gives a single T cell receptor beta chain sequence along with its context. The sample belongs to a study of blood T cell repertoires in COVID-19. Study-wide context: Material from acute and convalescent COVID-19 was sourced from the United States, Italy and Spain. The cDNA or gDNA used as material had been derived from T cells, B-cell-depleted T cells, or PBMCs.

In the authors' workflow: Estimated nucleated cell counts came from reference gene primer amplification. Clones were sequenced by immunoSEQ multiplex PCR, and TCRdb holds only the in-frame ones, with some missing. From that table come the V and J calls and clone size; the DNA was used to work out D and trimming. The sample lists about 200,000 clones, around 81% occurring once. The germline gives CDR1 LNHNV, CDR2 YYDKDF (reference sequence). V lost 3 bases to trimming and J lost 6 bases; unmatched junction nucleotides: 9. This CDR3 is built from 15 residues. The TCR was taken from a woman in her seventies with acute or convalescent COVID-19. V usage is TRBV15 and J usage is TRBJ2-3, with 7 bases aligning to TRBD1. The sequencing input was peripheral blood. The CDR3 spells CATSSGTVESDTQYF. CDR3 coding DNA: TGTGCCACCAGCAGCGGGACAGTCGAGTCTGATACGCAGTATTTT. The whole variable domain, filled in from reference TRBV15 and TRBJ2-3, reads DAMVIQNPRYQVTQFGKPVTLSCSQTLNHNVMYWYQQKSSQAPKLLFHYYDKDFNNEADTPDNFQSRRPNTSFCFLDIRSPGLGDTAMYLCATSSGTVESDTQYFGPGTRLTVL.